This TCR beta chain was recovered during a study of neurological immune-mediated disorders (dated by TCRdb to the late 2010s). In the study overall: The study compared peripheral blood TCR-beta repertoires of HTLV-I-associated myelopathy (HAM/TSP) patients, multiple sclerosis patients and healthy controls using UMI-based sequencing. The approximately 100 TCR-beta libraries included longitudinal samples, technical triplicates and paired sorted CD4+ and CD8+ T-cell subsets alongside PBMC samples. The cohort included approximately 68 subjects: some 14 with HAM/TSP, around 34 with multiple sclerosis, and around 20 healthy controls. Each longitudinal HAM/TSP and healthy donor was sampled at 3 time-points spaced at roughly 3-45 month intervals. What the authors observed across the whole study: TCR clonal expansion was greatest in HAM/TSP patients and smallest in MS patients, who ranked below even healthy controls. No identical CDR3 amino acid sequences were shared among expanded clones across subjects, suggesting private TCR-beta repertoires in all groups.

Concerning this clonotype: Its antigen is currently not known. No base quality information exists; no much larger clone differs at one position.

cDNA synthesis used template-switch 5'RACE with a primer carrying a 10-nucleotide random unique molecular identifier tagging each TCR transcript. Every sequencing run covered 15-18 subjects and yielded more than 160 million TCR-beta sequences. The RNeasy kit was used to extract total RNA. The KAPA Real-time Library Amplification kit was used to amplify TCR-beta VDJ regions with primers targeting the TCR constant region and the 5'RACE anchor. A first PCR added sample indexes and Illumina adaptors, after which a second PCR increased the library yield. After purification with Ampure beads, the TCR product of roughly 650 bp was size-selected on a 2% E-gel SizeSelection system. Library quality was checked on a Bioanalyzer, concentration was measured with Qubit, and libraries were quantified with the Kapa Library Quantification kit before pooling. An Illumina HiSeq 2500 sequenced the libraries paired-end 2 x 150 bp. To increase sequence diversity, about 23-30% phiX was spiked into each library pool. The original methods were these. Quality-filtered reads were processed with the UMI-based MiGEC pipeline, and over 85% of raw TCR sequences were removed by the MiGEC pipeline during error correction. IMGT germline references were used for aligning VDJ genes, and each clonotype was defined as a unique CDR3 amino acid sequence together with its V-J genes. VDJtools evaluated clonal expansion, Shannon diversity and CDR3 relatedness (CalcPairwiseDistances, ClusterSamples); CLCbio workbench built phylogenetic trees. A clone was classed as expanded if it had 8 or more unique UMIs, a cutoff based on coefficient-of-variation modelling across technical triplicates. Starting from the raw public reads, TCRdb applied fastp trimming at Q25, assembled clones with MiXCR and retained in-frame beta chains. Here each entry gathers all rows of one CDR3 protein and keeps the most common genes and DNA. The V and J calls here are based on TCRdb, not the publication. The sample includes about 90,000 distinct CDR3 sequences, with approximately 13% observed a single time. The top ten clonotypes cover about 4.6% of the sample.

The intended sense of this specimen's time point label: longitudinal time-point 2. Libraries from unsorted PBMCs were made from 2 million PBMCs kept in RNAlater at -80 degrees C until RNA extraction. PBMCs were separated from peripheral blood using Ficoll-Hypaque density gradient centrifugation and then cryopreserved in liquid nitrogen. The sequenced sample consisted of PBMCs. This TCR came from a female donor with HTLV-1-associated myelopathy (HAM/TSP).

The nucleotide sequence is TGTGCCAGCAGCGCGGGCCAACTAGCGGGGGGGCGCACAGATACGCAGTATTTT. This codes for CASSAGQLAGGRTDTQYF. Recombination joined TRBV9 with TRBJ2-3; the central 13 bases match TRBD2. CDR3 length: 18 amino acids, cysteine to phenylalanine. The kept DNA is CDR3 alone, 54 bases in frame from the first base. The germline V gene sets CDR1 to SGDLS and CDR2 to YYNGEE. V lost 3 bases and J lost 1 base, and the count of bases not matched to a germline gene is 8.